This entry describes one T cell receptor beta chain. This entry comes from a study of blood T cell repertoires in COVID-19. About the study: COVID-19 samples collected from the United States, Italy and Spain covered acute and convalescent phases.

TCRdb's copy holds only in-frame clones and misses some; the assay was immunoSEQ multiplex PCR. The table has roughly 290,000 clones, about 89% seen once. CDR1 and CDR2 from the germline V gene are LGHDT and YNNKEL (reference sequence). The ends were cut back, 4 bases at V and 2 bases at J, with 14 bases in the middle. This CDR3 spans 15 amino acids. This TCR derives from a woman aged 45-60 years who had recovered from COVID-19. Material: peripheral blood. The J gene is TRBJ1-2, the V gene TRBV3-1 (or the pseudogene TRBV3-2), with D perhaps matching TRBD1 (5 bases). The CDR3 region is CASSRRLGGNYGYTF. The CDR3 region has the DNA TGTGCCAGCAGCCGCCGGCTGGGGGGGAACTATGGCTACACCTTC.